This is a list of T cell receptor beta chains from one sample in a study of control samples from healthy donors and cancer patients. The repertoire was sequenced with immunoSEQ multiplex PCR; TCRdb's copy has only in-frame clones and lacks some. The sample holds 150,000 or so clones, nearly 95% seen once. What was sequenced was blood. All receptors derive from a man over 45 in good health. Each CDR3 is given with its conserved first and last residue. A D gene is named only where the DNA matches it firmly. Size values are once, few and many counts, or a class for expanded clones, and some rows have none.

clone_size: -
cdr3_length: 14
v_call: TRBV6-4
j_call: TRBJ2-2
d_call: -
cdr3_aa: CASSGPPGTGELFF
cdr3_nt: TGTGCCAGCAGTGGGCCCCCAGGCACCGGGGAGCTGTTTTTT

clone_size: -
cdr3_length: 12
v_call: TRBV3-1/TRBV3-2
j_call: TRBJ2-3
d_call: -
cdr3_aa: CASSPGTDTQYF
cdr3_nt: TGTGCCAGCAGCCCCGGCACAGATACGCAGTATTTT

clone_size: -
cdr3_length: 14
v_call: TRBV2
j_call: TRBJ2-5
d_call: TRBD2
cdr3_aa: CASSATSVVETQYF
cdr3_nt: TGTGCCAGCAGTGCGACTAGCGTGGTTGAGACCCAGTACTTC

clone_size: -
cdr3_length: 16
v_call: TRBV5-5
j_call: TRBJ2-3
d_call: -
cdr3_aa: CASRYATGLRTDTQYF
cdr3_nt: TGTGCCAGCAGATACGCTACGGGACTGCGCACAGATACGCAGTATTTT

clone_size: -
cdr3_length: 15
v_call: TRBV2
j_call: TRBJ2-2
d_call: -
cdr3_aa: CASTTGRPNTGELFF
cdr3_nt: TGTGCCAGCACCACGGGACGGCCGAACACCGGGGAGCTGTTTTTT

clone_size: -
cdr3_length: 16
v_call: TRBV27
j_call: TRBJ1-5
d_call: TRBD1
cdr3_aa: CASSLSGQGVNQPQHF
cdr3_nt: TGTGCCAGCAGTTTGTCGGGACAGGGGGTGAATCAGCCCCAGCATTTT

clone_size: -
cdr3_length: 12
v_call: TRBV30
j_call: TRBJ2-1
d_call: -
cdr3_aa: CAWSPGSGEQFF
cdr3_nt: TGTGCCTGGAGTCCCGGTTCGGGTGAGCAGTTCTTC

clone_size: -
cdr3_length: 14
v_call: TRBV19
j_call: TRBJ1-2
d_call: TRBD1
cdr3_aa: CASSNRTGDYGYTF
cdr3_nt: TGTGCCAGTAGTAACCGGACAGGGGACTATGGCTACACCTTC

clone_size: -
cdr3_length: 13
v_call: TRBV5-1
j_call: TRBJ1-2
d_call: -
cdr3_aa: CASSSGMEGGYTF
cdr3_nt: TGCGCCAGCAGCTCCGGAATGGAGGGCGGCTACACCTTC

clone_size: -
cdr3_length: 15
v_call: TRBV19
j_call: TRBJ2-7
d_call: -
cdr3_aa: CASSITTGPPYEQYF
cdr3_nt: TGTGCCAGTAGTATAACGACAGGCCCACCCTACGAGCAGTACTTC

clone_size: -
cdr3_length: 14
v_call: TRBV19
j_call: TRBJ2-7
d_call: TRBD1
cdr3_aa: CASSIRGTGYEQYF
cdr3_nt: TGTGCCAGTAGTATCAGGGGGACAGGCTACGAGCAGTACTTC

clone_size: -
cdr3_length: 12
v_call: TRBV18
j_call: TRBJ2-3
d_call: -
cdr3_aa: CASSPSSDTQYF
cdr3_nt: TGTGCCAGCTCACCATCATCAGATACGCAGTATTTT

clone_size: -
cdr3_length: 14
v_call: TRBV18
j_call: TRBJ2-5
d_call: -
cdr3_aa: CASSPGTSVETQYF
cdr3_nt: TGTGCCAGCTCACCAGGGACTTCCGTGGAGACCCAGTACTTC

clone_size: -
cdr3_length: 14
v_call: TRBV6-6
j_call: TRBJ2-1
d_call: TRBD2
cdr3_aa: CASSFTSVYNEQFF
cdr3_nt: TGTGCCAGCTCATTTACTAGCGTCTACAATGAGCAGTTCTTC

clone_size: -
cdr3_length: 12
v_call: TRBV2
j_call: TRBJ2-1
d_call: -
cdr3_aa: CASSGDYNEQFF
cdr3_nt: TGTGCCAGCAGTGGGGACTACAATGAGCAGTTCTTC

clone_size: -
cdr3_length: 15
v_call: TRBV11-2
j_call: TRBJ1-6
d_call: -
cdr3_aa: CASRYTGFYNSPLHF
cdr3_nt: TGTGCCAGCAGATATACAGGGTTTTATAATTCACCCCTCCACTTT

clone_size: -
cdr3_length: 14
v_call: TRBV3-1/TRBV3-2
j_call: TRBJ2-7
d_call: TRBD1
cdr3_aa: CASSQASGGWEQYF
cdr3_nt: TGTGCCAGCAGCCAAGCTTCAGGGGGCTGGGAGCAGTACTTC

clone_size: -
cdr3_length: 16
v_call: TRBV30
j_call: TRBJ2-4
d_call: -
cdr3_aa: CAWSVRLEGIRNIQYF
cdr3_nt: TGTGCCTGGAGTGTACGTCTTGAGGGAATTAGAAACATTCAGTACTTC

clone_size: once
cdr3_length: 17
v_call: TRBV19
j_call: TRBJ1-3
d_call: -
cdr3_aa: CASKSTRRQTSGNTIYF
cdr3_nt: TGTGCCAGTAAATCCACCCGACGGCAAACATCTGGAAACACCATATATTTT

clone_size: -
cdr3_length: 14
v_call: TRBV7-9
j_call: TRBJ2-7
d_call: TRBD2
cdr3_aa: CASSTPRLAGEQYF
cdr3_nt: TGTGCCAGCAGCACCCCCAGACTAGCGGGGGAGCAGTACTTC

clone_size: -
cdr3_length: 15
v_call: TRBV24-1
j_call: TRBJ2-5
d_call: TRBD2
cdr3_aa: CATSDPKRLAETQYF
cdr3_nt: TGTGCCACCAGTGACCCGAAAAGACTAGCGGAGACCCAGTACTTC

clone_size: -
cdr3_length: 12
v_call: TRBV9
j_call: TRBJ2-2
d_call: -
cdr3_aa: CASSLRTGELFF
cdr3_nt: TGTGCCAGCAGCTTACGCACCGGGGAGCTGTTTTTT

clone_size: -
cdr3_length: 12
v_call: TRBV7-6
j_call: TRBJ2-1
d_call: -
cdr3_aa: CASSSAYNEQFF
cdr3_nt: TGTGCCAGCAGCTCCGCCTACAATGAGCAGTTCTTC

clone_size: -
cdr3_length: 14
v_call: TRBV19
j_call: TRBJ2-7
d_call: TRBD1
cdr3_aa: CASTKGQGFYEQYF
cdr3_nt: TGTGCCAGTACCAAGGGACAGGGGTTCTACGAGCAGTACTTC

clone_size: -
cdr3_length: 15
v_call: TRBV5-5
j_call: TRBJ1-5
d_call: TRBD1
cdr3_aa: CASSLEGQSNQPQHF
cdr3_nt: TGTGCCAGCAGCTTGGAGGGACAGAGCAATCAGCCCCAGCATTTT

clone_size: -
cdr3_length: 14
v_call: TRBV7-9
j_call: TRBJ2-5
d_call: -
cdr3_aa: CASSRSGWGETQYF
cdr3_nt: TGTGCCAGCAGCCGTAGCGGATGGGGTGAGACCCAGTACTTC

clone_size: -
cdr3_length: 14
v_call: TRBV5-1
j_call: TRBJ1-1
d_call: -
cdr3_aa: CASSAGHPNTEAFF
cdr3_nt: TGCGCCAGCAGCGCGGGACATCCGAACACTGAAGCTTTCTTT

clone_size: -
cdr3_length: 16
v_call: TRBV11-3
j_call: TRBJ2-2
d_call: -
cdr3_aa: CASSPGVVANTGELFF
cdr3_nt: TGTGCCAGCAGCCCTGGGGTGGTAGCGAACACCGGGGAGCTGTTTTTT

clone_size: -
cdr3_length: 15
v_call: TRBV3-1/TRBV3-2
j_call: TRBJ2-7
d_call: -
cdr3_aa: CASSHPDRASYEQYF
cdr3_nt: TGTGCCAGCAGCCACCCGGACCGAGCCTCCTACGAGCAGTACTTC

clone_size: -
cdr3_length: 15
v_call: TRBV10-3
j_call: TRBJ2-1
d_call: TRBD2
cdr3_aa: CAISETSGRVHEQFF
cdr3_nt: TGTGCCATCAGTGAGACTAGCGGGAGAGTCCATGAGCAGTTCTTC

clone_size: -
cdr3_length: 17
v_call: TRBV5-1
j_call: TRBJ2-1
d_call: TRBD2
cdr3_aa: CASSWELAGGKNNEQFF
cdr3_nt: TGCGCCAGCAGCTGGGAACTAGCGGGAGGGAAAAACAATGAGCAGTTCTTC

clone_size: -
cdr3_length: 14
v_call: TRBV15
j_call: TRBJ2-5
d_call: -
cdr3_aa: CATSRGLAIETQYF
cdr3_nt: TGTGCCACCAGCAGAGGGCTAGCGATCGAGACCCAGTACTTC

clone_size: -
cdr3_length: 16
v_call: TRBV2
j_call: TRBJ2-1
d_call: TRBD2
cdr3_aa: CASSEFSTSTYNEQFF
cdr3_nt: TGTGCCAGCAGTGAATTTTCGACTAGCACTTACAATGAGCAGTTCTTC

clone_size: -
cdr3_length: 17
v_call: TRBV30
j_call: TRBJ1-3
d_call: -
cdr3_aa: CAWSVSPGRGLGNTIYF
cdr3_nt: TGTGCCTGGAGTGTAAGTCCGGGCCGGGGTCTTGGAAACACCATATATTTT

clone_size: -
cdr3_length: 13
v_call: TRBV29-1
j_call: TRBJ1-2
d_call: TRBD1
cdr3_aa: CSVGTGGIWGYTF
cdr3_nt: TGCAGCGTTGGGACAGGGGGCATCTGGGGCTACACCTTC

clone_size: -
cdr3_length: 12
v_call: TRBV28
j_call: TRBJ1-1
d_call: -
cdr3_aa: CASRDGLSEAFF
cdr3_nt: TGTGCCAGCCGAGACGGACTCTCTGAAGCTTTCTTT

clone_size: -
cdr3_length: 12
v_call: TRBV6-5
j_call: TRBJ1-1
d_call: -
cdr3_aa: CASKRGGTEAFF
cdr3_nt: TGTGCCAGCAAGCGCGGGGGGACTGAAGCTTTCTTT

clone_size: -
cdr3_length: 14
v_call: TRBV6-5
j_call: TRBJ2-3
d_call: TRBD2
cdr3_aa: CASSYGGGTDTQYF
cdr3_nt: TGTGCCAGCAGTTATGGGGGGGGCACAGATACGCAGTATTTT

clone_size: -
cdr3_length: 16
v_call: TRBV7-9
j_call: TRBJ1-2
d_call: -
cdr3_aa: CASSLAWWNPNYGYTF
cdr3_nt: TGTGCCAGCAGCTTAGCATGGTGGAACCCTAACTATGGCTACACCTTC

clone_size: -
cdr3_length: 14
v_call: TRBV4-1
j_call: TRBJ1-1
d_call: -
cdr3_aa: CASSLQGRNTEAFF
cdr3_nt: TGCGCCAGCAGCCTACAGGGACGGAACACTGAAGCTTTCTTT

clone_size: -
cdr3_length: 16
v_call: TRBV5-1
j_call: TRBJ2-3
d_call: -
cdr3_aa: CASSLVRGASTDTQYF
cdr3_nt: TGCGCCAGCAGCTTGGTGCGGGGAGCTAGCACAGATACGCAGTATTTT

clone_size: -
cdr3_length: 13
v_call: TRBV30
j_call: TRBJ2-7
d_call: -
cdr3_aa: CAWSGTASYEQYF
cdr3_nt: TGTGCCTGGAGCGGGACTGCGTCCTACGAGCAGTACTTC

clone_size: -
cdr3_length: 14
v_call: TRBV10-3
j_call: TRBJ1-1
d_call: -
cdr3_aa: CAISEKGRGTEAFF
cdr3_nt: TGTGCCATCAGTGAGAAGGGGCGAGGCACTGAAGCTTTCTTT

clone_size: -
cdr3_length: 12
v_call: TRBV6-5
j_call: TRBJ1-1
d_call: -
cdr3_aa: CASRAGAAEAFF
cdr3_nt: TGTGCCAGCAGGGCTGGGGCGGCAGAAGCTTTCTTT

clone_size: -
cdr3_length: 13
v_call: TRBV6-5
j_call: TRBJ2-7
d_call: -
cdr3_aa: CASSYRAAYEQYF
cdr3_nt: TGTGCCAGCAGTTACCGGGCAGCCTACGAGCAGTACTTC

clone_size: -
cdr3_length: 12
v_call: TRBV24-1
j_call: TRBJ1-5
d_call: -
cdr3_aa: CATSDSQGSQHF
cdr3_nt: TGTGCCACCAGTGATTCACAGGGTTCCCAGCATTTT

clone_size: -
cdr3_length: 16
v_call: TRBV11-2
j_call: TRBJ2-7
d_call: TRBD2
cdr3_aa: CASSLGRGSSTYEQYF
cdr3_nt: TGTGCCAGCAGCTTAGGTCGCGGGAGCTCCACCTACGAGCAGTACTTC

clone_size: once
cdr3_length: 13
v_call: TRBV12-3/TRBV12-4
j_call: TRBJ2-7
d_call: -
cdr3_aa: CASGPGSLYEQYF
cdr3_nt: TGTGCCAGCGGCCCCGGCAGCCTCTACGAGCAGTACTTC

clone_size: -
cdr3_length: 16
v_call: TRBV9
j_call: TRBJ2-2
d_call: -
cdr3_aa: CASSVTGASNTGELFF
cdr3_nt: TGTGCCAGCAGCGTAACCGGGGCTTCGAACACCGGGGAGCTGTTTTTT

clone_size: -
cdr3_length: 16
v_call: TRBV27
j_call: TRBJ2-5
d_call: TRBD2
cdr3_aa: CASLKTSGSRGETQYF
cdr3_nt: TGTGCCAGCCTGAAGACTAGCGGGAGTAGGGGGGAGACCCAGTACTTC

clone_size: -
cdr3_length: 15
v_call: TRBV19
j_call: TRBJ2-1
d_call: TRBD2
cdr3_aa: CASSIEGLAGNEQFF
cdr3_nt: TGTGCCAGTAGTATAGAGGGACTAGCGGGCAATGAGCAGTTCTTC

clone_size: -
cdr3_length: 15
v_call: TRBV6-5
j_call: TRBJ1-5
d_call: TRBD1
cdr3_aa: CASSKTGWGNQPQHF
cdr3_nt: TGTGCCAGCAGTAAGACAGGGTGGGGCAATCAGCCCCAGCATTTT

clone_size: -
cdr3_length: 15
v_call: TRBV5-4
j_call: TRBJ2-1
d_call: TRBD2
cdr3_aa: CASSLSLAGVREQFF
cdr3_nt: TGTGCCAGCAGCTTGAGTCTAGCGGGAGTTCGTGAGCAGTTCTTC

clone_size: -
cdr3_length: 16
v_call: TRBV29-1
j_call: TRBJ1-2
d_call: TRBD1
cdr3_aa: CSVDLLGQKTGYGYTF
cdr3_nt: TGCAGCGTTGATCTTCTGGGACAAAAGACAGGGTATGGCTACACCTTC

clone_size: -
cdr3_length: 14
v_call: TRBV5-1
j_call: TRBJ1-2
d_call: -
cdr3_aa: CASSGPGANYGYTF
cdr3_nt: TGCGCCAGCAGCGGCCCCGGTGCTAACTATGGCTACACCTTC

clone_size: few
cdr3_length: 17
v_call: TRBV10-3
j_call: TRBJ2-5
d_call: TRBD2
cdr3_aa: CAISEGVGGKVLETQYF
cdr3_nt: TGTGCCATCAGTGAGGGTGTCGGGGGGAAGGTGTTAGAGACCCAGTACTTC

clone_size: -
cdr3_length: 17
v_call: TRBV6-2/TRBV6-3
j_call: TRBJ2-1
d_call: -
cdr3_aa: CASSAIGGVKGYNEQFF
cdr3_nt: TGTGCCAGCAGCGCGATCGGAGGTGTAAAGGGTTACAATGAGCAGTTCTTC

clone_size: -
cdr3_length: 18
v_call: TRBV11-2
j_call: TRBJ2-3
d_call: -
cdr3_aa: CASSLVTGRATSTDTQYF
cdr3_nt: TGTGCCAGCAGCTTAGTAACAGGGAGGGCTACTAGCACAGATACGCAGTATTTT

clone_size: -
cdr3_length: 14
v_call: TRBV19
j_call: TRBJ1-5
d_call: -
cdr3_aa: CASSILTANQPQHF
cdr3_nt: TGTGCCAGTAGTATTTTGACAGCTAATCAGCCCCAGCATTTT

clone_size: -
cdr3_length: 13
v_call: TRBV11-2
j_call: TRBJ1-2
d_call: -
cdr3_aa: CASSLDLVYGYTF
cdr3_nt: TGTGCCAGCAGCTTAGATTTAGTGTATGGCTACACCTTC